This T cell receptor beta chain was sequenced in a study of blood T cell repertoires in COVID-19. In the study overall: Material from acute and convalescent COVID-19 was sourced from the United States, Italy and Spain. T cells, B-cell-depleted T cells, or PBMCs supplied cDNA or gDNA.

The CDR3 is 13 residues long. The V and J ends lost 2 bases and 4 bases respectively, with 5 bases between them. CDR1 MRHNA and CDR2 SNTAGT come from the germline V gene. In the study's own analysis: By means of reference gene primer amplification, nucleated cell counts were estimated. Measured with immunoSEQ multiplex PCR; TCRdb has only the in-frame clones, and not every one. V and J calls and clone size come straight from that table; D and trimming were deduced from the DNA. The data contain fewer than 200,000 clones, 85% of them singletons. This receptor was identified in a human donor with acute or convalescent COVID-19. The donor label of this sample is uncertain. The chain uses TRBV6-4 and TRBJ2-2, with a possible D match to TRBD1 (5 bases). Sequencing input: peripheral blood. The CDR3 here is CASSDRGTGELFF. Written as DNA, the CDR3 is TGTGCCAGCAGTGACAGGGGCACCGGGGAGCTGTTTTTT.